The 26 T cell receptor beta chains presented below share a single source sample, sequenced in a study of shared T cell receptors in the human thymus (dated by TCRdb to the early 2020s). Library preparation employed the immunoSEQ multiplex PCR assay. TCRdb took this table from immuneACCESS and kept in-frame rearrangements with V and J called. Such tables lack part of the clones; where checked against another copy, unresolved V genes explain under half of the gap, and the rest is unexplained. The sample contains about 380,000 clones, 85% to 95% of them found a single time. The ten largest make up about 0.02% of the sample. The sample consisted of thymocytes. The receptors stem from a human donor.

The chain joins TRBV25-1 to TRBJ1-1; 8 nucleotides line up with TRBD1. V gave up 11 bases and J gave up 5 bases; unmatched junction bases: 7. The germline gives CDR1 MGHDK, CDR2 SYGVNS. The CDR3 is 12 residues long. CDR3 region: CAATGDGTEAFF. The CDR3, as DNA: TGTGCCGCGACAGGGGATGGAACTGAAGCTTTCTTT. The full variable domain, with the rest looked up from reference TRBV25-1 and TRBJ1-1, is EADIYQTPRYLVIGTGKKITLECSQTMGHDKMYWYQQDPGMELHLIHYSYGVNSTEKGDLSSESTVSRIRTEHFPLTLESARPSHTSQYLCAATGDGTEAFFGQGTRLTVV.

About this clone: At one end the junction does not follow the germline gene, possibly because of a read error. Other DNA sequences in this sample translate to the same CDR3. J is TRBJ2-2 and V is TRBV29-1; TRBD1 agrees at 8 bases. This CDR3 is built from 14 residues. CDR1 and CDR2 from the germline V gene are SQVTM and ANQGSEA. The CDR3 region is CSGGQGSNTGELFF. DNA for the CDR3: TGCAGCGGTGGACAGGGCTCGAACACCGGGGAGCTATTTTTT.

This clone appeared a single time. This sequence joins TRBV7-2 and TRBJ2-3, with 12 bases that match TRBD2. This CDR3 comprises 17 residues. The trim removed 6 bases at V and 10 bases at J, leaving 17 bases unmatched. Per germline, CDR1 SGHTA and CDR2 FQGNSA. CDR3 bases: TGTGCCAGCAGAAACGGGACTAGCGGGCGATTGGGGTTGGCGCAGTATTTT. It specifies CASRNGTSGRLGLAQYF.

The chain joins TRBV6-6 to TRBJ2-7, with TRBD1 matching 10 bases. The CDR3 loop spans 15 amino acids. The V segment lost 0 bases and the J segment 3 bases; nucleotides outside the gene matches: 2. Germline CDR1 is MNHNY and CDR2 is SVGAGI (reference sequence). CDR3 residues: CASSYSWDRGYEQYF. The DNA of the CDR3 is TGTGCCAGCAGTTACTCGTGGGACAGGGGCTACGAGCAGTACTTC.

This clone showed up just once. The V gene is TRBV20-1, the J gene TRBJ1-2; tentatively, D is TRBD1 (5 bases). Germline loops: CDR1 DFQATT, CDR2 SNEGSKA (reference sequence). This CDR3 spans 11 amino acids. V gave up 8 bases and J gave up 4 bases, with 11 bases separating them. Written as DNA, the CDR3 is TGCAGTAAAGAGACAGTCTATGGCTACACCTTC. This gives the protein CSKETVYGYTF.

The V call is TRBV5-1, the J call TRBJ2-7; 12 bases match TRBD2. The V gene end was trimmed by 9 bases and the J gene end by 5 bases; junction bases not matched to a gene: 6. Germline values: CDR1 SGHRS, CDR2 YFSETQ. This CDR3 contains 13 residues. Here the CDR3 reads CATRLAGANEQYF. The CDR3 nucleotides read TGCGCCACCCGACTAGCGGGAGCCAACGAGCAGTACTTC.

The chain has TRBV28 and TRBJ1-2, with D uncertain. The CDR3 length is 13 residues. CDR1 MDHEN and CDR2 SYDVKM come from the germline V gene. Trimming took off 0 bases at V and 5 bases at J, with 7 bases between the two ends. Written as DNA, the CDR3 is TGTGCCAGCAGTTTATGCCCGGGGTATGGCTACACCTTC. This gives the protein CASSLCPGYGYTF.

The J gene is TRBJ2-2, the V gene TRBV23-1, with 8 bases fitting TRBD1. TRBV23-1 is assigned to the ORF class and has an uncertain function. The ends lost 4 bases at V and 5 bases at J; junction bases unmatched: 3. The CDR3 sequence is 14 residues long. The CDR3 DNA follows: TGCGCCAGCAGTCGCAGGACAGGGACCGGGGAGCTGTTTTTT. It is translated as CASSRRTGTGELFF.

The chain links TRBV7-8 to TRBJ2-7; no definite D call. CDR1 is SGHVS, CDR2 FQNEAQ, per germline. V lost 1 base, J lost 0 bases, and 7 bases lay in between. The CDR3 is 14 residues long. CDR3 sequence: CASSLERSSYEQYF. For the CDR3, the DNA is TGTGCCAGCAGCTTAGAAAGGAGCTCCTACGAGCAGTACTTC.

V usage is TRBV7-9 and J usage is TRBJ2-3; 8 bases agree with TRBD1. The CDR3 is 15 residues long. Trimming took 1 base from V and 5 from J; bases not matched to a gene: 5. Per the germline V gene, CDR1 is SEHNR and CDR2 is FQNEAQ (reference sequence). The CDR3 region is CASSLGQGAGDTQYF. The CDR3 region has the DNA TGTGCCAGCAGCTTAGGGCAGGGGGCGGGAGATACGCAGTATTTT.

The chain employs TRBV6-1 and TRBJ1-5, with D unresolved. Germline lookup yields CDR1 MNHNS and CDR2 SASEGT. The CDR3 has 12 residues. V was clipped by 6 bases and J by 9 bases, with 12 bases between them. CDR3 amino acids: CASRAALWPQHF. The CDR3 DNA reads TGTGCCAGCAGAGCTGCGTTGTGGCCCCAGCATTTT.

The chain uses TRBV18 and TRBJ1-3; no firm D call. Germline V gives CDR1 KGHSH, CDR2 LQKENI. This CDR3 spans 16 amino acids. V was pared by 1 base and J by 2 bases, with 12 bases between. The CDR3 nucleotides are TGTGCCAGCTCACCACGATCTTTTCCTCCTGGAAACACCATATATTTT. Its protein product is CASSPRSFPPGNTIYF.

V usage is TRBV5-6 and J usage is TRBJ1-1; D may be TRBD1 (6 bases). Trimming stripped 4 bases from V and 6 bases from J, with 13 bases between. The CDR3 consists of 13 residues. CDR1 and CDR2 from the germline V gene are SGHDT and YYEEEE. CDR3 in amino acids: CASSVYRVAEAFF. The CDR3 nucleotides read TGTGCCAGCAGCGTCTACAGGGTCGCTGAAGCTTTCTTT. The whole variable domain, remainder taken from reference TRBV5-6 and TRBJ1-1, is DAGVTQSPTHLIKTRGQQVTLRCSPKSGHDTVSWYQQALGQGPQFIFQYYEEEERQRGNFPDRFSGHQFPNYSSELNVNALLLGDSALYLCASSVYRVAEAFFGQGTRLTVV.

V usage is TRBV11-2 and J usage is TRBJ2-5; tentative D call: TRBD1 (6 bases). There are 15 residues in the CDR3. V lost 4 bases and J lost 2, with 14 bases in between. Germline CDR1 SGHAT, CDR2 FQNNGV. CDR3 loop: CASSCDRRSQETQYF. The CDR3 DNA reads TGTGCCAGCAGCTGTGACAGGCGATCGCAAGAGACCCAGTACTTC.

V gene TRBV30 combines with J gene TRBJ2-1; 7 bases agree with TRBD1. CDR1 and CDR2 from the germline V gene are GTSNPN and SVGIG (reference sequence). The CDR3 has 16 amino acids. V trimming: 1 base; J trimming: 7 bases; junction bases outside the gene matches: 13. The CDR3 nucleotides read TGTGCCTGGAGTGGTACCGGGGCAGGGGGAATGAATGAGCAGTTCTTC. Protein: CAWSGTGAGGMNEQFF.

The genes are TRBV4-1 and TRBJ2-1; maybe TRBD1 (6 bases). Trimming left V 4 bases short and J 2 bases short, with 21 bases between. Germline V gene data show CDR1 as MGHRA and CDR2 as YSYEKL. The CDR3 has 18 amino acids. The CDR3 protein is CASSLEFQGPPPYNEQFF. The CDR3 DNA sequence: TGCGCCAGCAGCCTCGAGTTTCAGGGGCCCCCCCCCTACAATGAGCAGTTCTTC.

CDR3 nucleotide sequence: TGCAGCGCCAACTATAGCAATCAGCCCCAGCATTTT. Its translation: CSANYSNQPQHF. V gene TRBV29-1 combines with J gene TRBJ1-5; D is undetermined. The CDR3 sequence is 12 residues long. CDR1 is SQVTM, CDR2 ANQGSEA, per germline. The germline V and J ends were trimmed by 7 bases and 0 bases, with 7 bases remaining between them.

The V call is TRBV14, the J call TRBJ2-7; D call uncertain. V shed 0 bases and J shed 4 bases, with 13 bases lying between them. The CDR3 totals 15 residues. CDR1 is SGHDN and CDR2 is FVKESK in the germline V gene. For the CDR3, the DNA is TGTGCCAGCAGCCAAGAGCAGGTTTCCTGGTACGAGCAGTACTTC. Amino acids: CASSQEQVSWYEQYF.

The rearrangement links TRBV5-8 to TRBJ1-2; TRBD1 might be the D (6 bases). The V gene's germline CDR1 is SGHTS and CDR2 YDEGEE. Trimming took 3 bases from V and 2 from J, leaving 20 bases between them. The CDR3 is made up of 17 amino acids. CDR3 in amino acids: CASSSEDRCLLNYGYTF. The CDR3 nucleotides read TGTGCCAGCAGCTCGGAGGACAGATGCTTATTAAACTATGGCTACACCTTC.

The chain links TRBV6-4 to TRBJ1-2; TRBD1 is a possible D gene (6 bases). Trimming shortened V by 2 bases and J by 5 bases, and 15 bases separated the two germline ends. Germline CDR1 and CDR2: MRHNA and SNTAGT. The CDR3 consists of 15 residues. In DNA form, the CDR3 reads TGTGCCAGCAGTGACGAGGCAGAGGGGGGTTATGGCTACACCTTC. It is translated as CASSDEAEGGYGYTF.

The V gene is TRBV5-6, the J gene TRBJ2-1; the D gene is possibly TRBD2 (6 bases). Trimming removed 0 bases at V and 0 bases at J, with 13 bases between. There are 17 residues in the CDR3. From germline, CDR1 is SGHDT and CDR2 YYEEEE. The CDR3 DNA sequence: TGTGCCAGCAGCTTGGATTGGAGGGCGAGCTCCTACAATGAGCAGTTCTTC. This encodes CASSLDWRASSYNEQFF. The full variable domain, completed using reference TRBV5-6 and TRBJ2-1, is DAGVTQSPTHLIKTRGQQVTLRCSPKSGHDTVSWYQQALGQGPQFIFQYYEEEERQRGNFPDRFSGHQFPNYSSELNVNALLLGDSALYLCASSLDWRASSYNEQFFGPGTRLTVL.

The rearrangement uses TRBV21-1 and TRBJ1-5; the listed D gene, TRBD1, was not tested against the DNA. TRBV21-1 is a pseudogene locus. The CDR3 has 14 amino acids. The CDR3 sequence is CASGLRGRDQPQHF. CDR3 in DNA: TGTGCCAGCGGTCTCAGGGGGCGGGATCAGCCCCAGCATTTT.

The chain uses TRBV15 and TRBJ2-1, with 13 bases aligning to TRBD2. The CDR3 runs to 17 residues. Germline lookup yields CDR1 LNHNV and CDR2 YYDKDF (reference sequence). The ends lost 3 bases at V and 7 bases at J; junction bases unmatched: 9. This CDR3 is CATSREGLAGNRNEQFF. In nucleotides, the CDR3 is TGTGCCACCAGCAGGGAGGGACTAGCGGGAAATAGGAATGAGCAGTTCTTC.

CDR3: CASSLIPTGDGYTF. CDR3 in DNA: TGTGCCAGCAGCTTAATTCCGACAGGGGATGGCTACACCTTC. The chain combines TRBV7-2 with TRBJ1-2, with 8 bases aligning to TRBD1. The CDR3 sequence is 14 residues long. Trimming took 2 bases from V and 6 from J; bases not matched to a gene: 5. Germline V gene data show CDR1 as SGHTA and CDR2 as FQGNSA. Combining the CDR3 with reference TRBV7-2 and TRBJ1-2 gives the whole variable domain GAGVSQSPSNKVTEKGKDVELRCDPISGHTALYWYRQSLGQGLEFLIYFQGNSAPDKSGLPSDRFSAERTGGSVSTLTIQRTQQEDSAVYLCASSLIPTGDGYTFGSGTRLTVV.

This chain joins TRBV27 and TRBJ2-5, with D hard to call. Germline CDR1 reads MNHEY; CDR2 reads SMNVEV (reference sequence). V shed 1 base and J shed 1 base, with 4 bases lying between them. CDR3 length: 13 amino acids. The CDR3 nucleotides read TGTGCCAGCAGTTTATTCTTCCAAGAGACCCAGTACTTC. Its protein is CASSLFFQETQYF.

The chain carries TRBV6-5 and TRBJ2-5; TRBD2 is a possible D gene (6 bases). This CDR3 has 14 residues. V was clipped by 4 bases and J by 9 bases, with 18 bases between them. CDR1 and CDR2 from the germline V gene are MNHEY and SVGAGI. This CDR3 is CASSSAGPWAAQYF. The DNA of the CDR3 is TGTGCCAGCAGTTCCGCGGGGCCATGGGCGGCCCAGTACTTC.